The source of this T cell receptor beta chain is a study of T-cell memory formation after mild COVID-19. About the research overall: Clustering of TCRs was largely donor specific. Overall study findings and caveats: Day 15 to 85 contracting clones showed balanced CD4/CD8; later expanders leaned CD4+. Pre-infection memory already had some responding clones, implying cross-reactive memory joined.

The J segment lost 5 bases and the V segment lost 4 bases, leaving 15 bases of the junction unmatched. The CDR3 loop spans 17 amino acids. The germline gives CDR1 LGHNA, CDR2 YSLEER. 5'RACE primed from the constant segment yielded TCR alpha and TCR beta cDNA libraries bearing sample barcodes and UMIs. TCRdb re-called the 5' RACE reads through MiXCR, storing one row per CDR3 protein. The table has hundreds of thousands of distinct CDR3 sequences, roughly 20% seen once. Concerning this clonotype itself: Its matching antigen is unknown.

This receptor was identified in an adult woman who had mild COVID-19 (a few samples of this study predate the infection). Cell type and time point are not known. The sample consisted of PBMCs or a T cell subset sorted from them (not recorded which). The chain combines TRBV4-3 with TRBJ2-7; 9 bases match TRBD2. This chain's CDR3 is CASSLESLSGSDHEQYF. CDR3 coding DNA: TGCGCCAGCAGCCTGGAAAGTCTTAGCGGGAGCGACCACGAGCAGTACTTC.